The 22 T cell receptor beta chains presented below share a single source sample, sequenced in a study of OX40 agonist ivuxolimab in advanced cancers. TCRdb's table, derived via immunoSEQ multiplex PCR, lists solely in-frame clones and lacks some. The sample lists fewer than 80,000 clones; around 89% were seen once. Material: CD4+ or CD8+ T cells sorted from blood, obtained in a trial of the OX40 agonist ivuxolimab. These receptors originate from an adult with an advanced solid tumor such as melanoma, head and neck, liver or kidney cancer.

The CDR3, as DNA: TGTGCCAGCAGCTTGGCGGGAGGGCCATATAGGTACACCGGGGAGCTGTTTTTT. Amino acid sequence: CASSLAGGPYRYTGELFF. The chain has TRBV11-2 and TRBJ2-2; 9 positions agree with TRBD2. V shed 3 bases and J 3 bases; nucleotides not matched to a gene: 11. Germline assignment: CDR1 SGHAT and CDR2 FQNNGV. The CDR3 loop spans 18 amino acids.

This rearrangement joins TRBV29-1 to TRBJ2-7; tentatively, D is TRBD1 (5 bases). In germline, CDR1 is SQVTM, CDR2 ANQGSEA. This CDR3 is 14 amino acids long. Between the trimmed V and J ends, which lost 4 bases and 2 bases, there was a span of 15 bases. DNA for the CDR3: TGCAGCGTTGGAATCAGCAGGGTCCCCTACGAGCAGTACTTC. It encodes CSVGISRVPYEQYF.

V is TRBV7-9 and J is TRBJ2-5; TRBD2 matches at 8 bases. Trimming removed 6 bases from V and 4 bases from J; junction bases left unmatched: 10. CDR3 length: 15 amino acids. Germline CDR1 and CDR2: SEHNR and FQNEAQ (reference sequence). CDR3 region: CASRPGGEGRETQYF. The CDR3 bases are TGTGCCAGCAGACCGGGGGGGGAAGGGCGAGAGACCCAGTACTTC.

The chain is built from TRBV7-9 and TRBJ2-5; D possibly corresponds to TRBD2 (5 bases). The DNA matches TRBJ2-7 better at its end, which makes the J call doubtful. This CDR3 has 16 amino acids. The germline V gene encodes CDR1 SEHNR and CDR2 FQNEAQ (reference sequence). The CDR3 region has the DNA TGTGCCAGCAGCGATTTTAGTGGACTTAGGGCCTACGAGCAGTACTTC. Residues: CASSDFSGLRAYEQYF.

The table lists this clone with many counts. V usage is TRBV15 and J usage is TRBJ1-6, with TRBD1 as a possible D gene (5 bases). V lost 0 bases to trimming and J lost 5 bases, with 11 bases between them. The CDR3 spans 16 residues. The germline V gene encodes CDR1 LNHNV and CDR2 YYDKDF (reference sequence). CDR3 bases: TGTGCCACCAGCAGAGATTGGGACTTGGATAATTCACCCCTCCACTTT. Translated, it gives CATSRDWDLDNSPLHF.

The rearrangement links TRBV30 to TRBJ2-7, with unresolved D. The germline V and J ends were trimmed by 2 bases and 7 bases, with 9 bases remaining between them. The CDR3 consists of 11 residues. Germline V gene sequence: CDR1 GTSNPN, CDR2 SVGIG (reference sequence). The CDR3, as DNA: TGTGCCTGGAGTTCCAAGGGAGAGCAGTACTTC. Protein: CAWSSKGEQYF.

The chain has TRBV11-2 and TRBJ1-3; 10 bases agree with TRBD1. The germline gives CDR1 SGHAT, CDR2 FQNNGV. Trimming cost V 5 bases and J 0 bases; bases outside gene matches: 4. The CDR3 runs 16 residues. The CDR3 spells CASSNRTGGSGNTIYF. CDR3 in DNA: TGTGCCAGCAGCAACAGGACAGGGGGCTCTGGAAACACCATATATTTT.

The chain couples TRBV7-2 to TRBJ2-3, with 9 bases lining up with TRBD2. The V gene end was trimmed by 4 bases and the J gene end by 6 bases; junction bases not matched to a gene: 8. Germline loops: CDR1 SGHTA, CDR2 FQGNSA. This CDR3 spans 15 amino acids. The CDR3 reads CASSSYSGSRDTQYF. CDR3 nucleotides: TGTGCCAGCAGCTCCTATAGCGGGAGTAGGGATACGCAGTATTTT.

This clone was detected only once. This chain joins TRBV5-8 and TRBJ1-1; no clear D. The CDR3 runs 13 residues. Trimming took off 7 bases at V and 4 bases at J, with 14 bases between the two ends. From germline, CDR1 is SGHTS and CDR2 YDEGEE. CDR3 coding DNA: TGTGCCAGCGGGGTCCGGGGTGGCACTGAAGCTTTCTTT. Protein product: CASGVRGGTEAFF. Variable domain in full (rest from reference TRBV5-8 and TRBJ1-1): EAGVTQSPTHLIKTRGQQATLRCSPISGHTSVYWYQQALGLGLQFLLWYDEGEERNRGNFPPRFSGRQFPNYSSELNVNALELEDSALYLCASGVRGGTEAFFGQGTRLTVV.

The chain joins TRBV9 to TRBJ2-7; weak D call: TRBD1 (6 bases). The V end was cut by 0 bases, the J end by 5 bases, with 15 bases between. The CDR3 runs 15 residues. Germline-derived CDR1 and CDR2 are SGDLS and YYNGEE. CDR3 sequence reads: CASSVAGGLWDEQYF. The CDR3 DNA follows: TGTGCCAGCAGCGTAGCTGGGGGCCTCTGGGACGAGCAGTACTTC.

The chain is built from TRBV4-2 and TRBJ2-1; the match to TRBD2 covers 8 bases. The CDR3 totals 15 residues. The trim removed 4 bases at V and 5 bases at J, leaving 7 bases unmatched. Germline loops: CDR1 LGHNA, CDR2 YNFKEQ. This chain's CDR3 is CASSPPAGGHNEQFF. The DNA of the CDR3 is TGTGCCAGCAGCCCACCCGCGGGGGGACACAATGAGCAGTTCTTC.

The chain recombines TRBV11-2 with TRBJ2-5; D remains unclear. CDR1 and CDR2 from the germline V gene are SGHAT and FQNNGV. The length of the CDR3 is 14 residues. V gave up 5 bases and J gave up 11 bases, with 21 bases separating them. The CDR3 coding sequence is TGTGCCAGCAGCCCTGCCGGGCCCGTAGATGAGCAGTACTTC. This gives the protein CASSPAGPVDEQYF.

The chain employs TRBV6-1 and TRBJ1-4; D is undetermined. Looked up from germline, CDR1 is MNHNS and CDR2 is SASEGT. Deletions cut 0 bases from V and 0 bases from J, with 14 bases between. The CDR3 totals 18 residues. CDR3 loop: CASSEAPWTGATNEKLFF. The CDR3 region has the DNA TGTGCCAGCAGTGAAGCGCCTTGGACTGGTGCAACTAATGAAAAACTGTTTTTT.

The gene calls are TRBV5-1 and TRBJ1-2, with TRBD1 matching over 8 bases. With 3 bases clipped from V and 5 bases from J, the junction kept 3 bases outside the gene matches. CDR1 SGHRS and CDR2 YFSETQ come from the germline V gene. The CDR3 totals 13 residues. The CDR3 region has the DNA TGCGCCAGCAGCTACGGGACAGGATATGGCTACACCTTC. It is translated as CASSYGTGYGYTF. Based on the CDR3 plus reference TRBV5-1 and TRBJ1-2, the full variable domain is KAGVTQTPRYLIKTRGQQVTLSCSPISGHRSVSWYQQTPGQGLQFLFEYFSETQRNKGNFPGRFSGRQFSNSRSEMNVSTLELGDSALYLCASSYGTGYGYTFGSGTRLTVV.

The CDR3: CASSSVTGFDTEAFF. For the CDR3, the DNA is TGTGCCAGCAGCTCCGTGACAGGGTTTGACACTGAAGCTTTCTTT. The V gene is TRBV7-9, the J gene TRBJ1-1; 7 bases map to TRBD1. This CDR3 has 15 residues. With V trimmed by 4 bases and J by 3 bases, 8 bases remained unmatched. Germline loops: CDR1 SEHNR, CDR2 FQNEAQ (reference sequence).

V and J are TRBV2 and TRBJ2-3; 9 positions agree with TRBD1. J was trimmed by 2 bases and V by 6 bases; bases with no gene match: 6. CDR1 and CDR2 from the germline V gene are SNHLY and FYNNEI. CDR3 length equals 15 residues. DNA for the CDR3: TGTGCCAGCAGCGATTGGACAGGGGTCACAGATACGCAGTATTTT. Its protein product is CASSDWTGVTDTQYF.

The rearrangement links TRBV2 to TRBJ1-2; D not resolved. CDR3 size: 14 residues. V was cut by 1 base and J by 0 bases, with 6 bases left in between. Germline CDR1 and CDR2: SNHLY and FYNNEI. As DNA, the CDR3 is TGTGCCAGCAGTGAAGACGGTCCTAACTATGGCTACACCTTC. Its translation: CASSEDGPNYGYTF.

The V and J genes are TRBV21-1 and TRBJ1-5. TRBV21-1 is assigned pseudogene status. The CDR3 length is 15 residues. The CDR3 DNA follows: TGTGCCAGCAGGTGGGGGGTGCATAGCAATCAGCCCCAGCATTTT. This gives the protein CASRWGVHSNQPQHF.

The rearrangement uses TRBV19 and TRBJ1-5; D is ambiguous. This CDR3 is built from 13 residues. Deletions cut 2 bases from V and 1 base from J, with 3 bases between. Germline CDR1 LNHDA, CDR2 SQIVND (reference sequence). The CDR3 spells CASSIPSNQPQHF. CDR3 DNA: TGTGCCAGTAGTATACCCAGCAATCAGCCCCAGCATTTT.

This chain connects TRBV4-1 to TRBJ2-4; TRBD1 matches 8 bases. J lost 8 bases, V lost 5 bases, and 8 bases had no gene match. Germline V lookup: CDR1 MGHRA, CDR2 YSYEKL. The CDR3 is 14 amino acids. For the CDR3, the DNA is TGCGCCAGCAGCTTTGGACAGGGTGAAGACATTCAGTACTTC. Amino acid sequence: CASSFGQGEDIQYF.

The chain has TRBV7-9 and TRBJ2-5, with 8 bases identical to TRBD1. V shed 5 bases, J shed 3 bases, and the junction held 8 bases outside the gene matches. Germline CDR1 reads SEHNR; CDR2 reads FQNEAQ (reference sequence). This CDR3 is 15 amino acids long. The CDR3 loop is CASSPPGQGKETQYF. The CDR3 nucleotides are TGTGCCAGCAGCCCCCCCGGACAGGGCAAAGAGACCCAGTACTTC.

This chain connects TRBV11-3 to TRBJ2-1; unclear D gene. Germline CDR1 is SGHNT and CDR2 is YENEEA. The CDR3 totals 13 residues. The V gene lost 2 bases and the J gene lost 10 bases, with 12 bases spanning the gap. The CDR3 DNA is TGTGCCAGCAGCTTATATCCTTTACAAGAGCAGTTCTTC. It codes for CASSLYPLQEQFF.